Here is one T cell receptor (beta chain) with its context. This sample is part of a study of cytomegalovirus exposure and HLA in healthy donors. The PCR was carried out with 60 Vbeta primers and 13 Jbeta primers. Produced via immunoSEQ multiplex PCR; TCRdb's table is partial and in-frame only. Counted here are 140,000 to 150,000 clones, around 70% occurring once; the ten biggest clones make up over 2%. Germline lookup yields CDR1 MNHEY and CDR2 SVGAGI. Losses at the gene ends were 2 bases for V and 4 bases for J; bases not matched to a gene: 3. The CDR3 is made up of 15 amino acids. The V call is TRBV6-5, the J call TRBJ1-1; 11 bases map to TRBD1. The receptor comes from a man aged 35 to 55 in good health and CMV-seronegative. The sample taken for sequencing was PBMCs. The CDR3 sequence is CASSYGTGGGTEAFF. The CDR3 nucleotides are TGTGCCAGCAGTTACGGGACAGGGGGAGGCACTGAAGCTTTCTTT.